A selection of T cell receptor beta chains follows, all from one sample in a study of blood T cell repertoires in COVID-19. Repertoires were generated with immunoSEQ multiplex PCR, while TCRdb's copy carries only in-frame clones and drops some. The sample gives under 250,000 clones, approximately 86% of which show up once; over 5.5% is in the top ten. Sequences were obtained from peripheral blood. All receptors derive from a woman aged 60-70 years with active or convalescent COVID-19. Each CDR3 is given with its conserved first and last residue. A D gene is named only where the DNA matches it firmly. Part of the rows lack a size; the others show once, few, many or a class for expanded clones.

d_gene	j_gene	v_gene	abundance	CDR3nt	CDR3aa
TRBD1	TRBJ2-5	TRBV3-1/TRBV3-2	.	TGTGCCAGCAGCCAGGACAGGGGGTTGGAGACCCAGTACTTC	CASSQDRGLETQYF
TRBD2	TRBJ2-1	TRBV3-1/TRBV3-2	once	TGTGCCAGCAGCCAAGACCTAGCGGACGGAAATGAGCAGTTCTTC	CASSQDLADGNEQFF
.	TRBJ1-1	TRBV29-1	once	TGCAGCGTCCATACCATGGGCAACACTGAAGCTTTCTTT	CSVHTMGNTEAFF
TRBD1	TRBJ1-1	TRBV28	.	TGTGCCAGCAGCCTCGGGCAGGGGGTAGCTTTCTTT	CASSLGQGVAFF
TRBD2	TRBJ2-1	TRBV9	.	TGTGCCAGCAGCGTAGGCGGGAGCGGGGGTTACAATGAGCAGTTCTTC	CASSVGGSGGYNEQFF
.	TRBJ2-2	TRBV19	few	TGTGCCAGTAGTATAGGCTACAGGGACGGCGGGGAGCTGTTTTTT	CASSIGYRDGGELFF
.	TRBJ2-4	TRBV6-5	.	TGTGCCAGCATGGGACTAAACATTCAGTACTTC	CASMGLNIQYF
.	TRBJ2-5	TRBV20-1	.	TGCAGTGCTAGCAGCCAAGAGACCCAGTACTTC	CSASSQETQYF
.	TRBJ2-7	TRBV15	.	TGTGCCACCAGCAGAGTCCGAGGACAATCCGGAGAGCAGTACTTC	CATSRVRGQSGEQYF
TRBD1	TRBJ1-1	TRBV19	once	TGTGCCAGTAGTGCGGACAGGCAAGAAGCTTTCTTT	CASSADRQEAFF
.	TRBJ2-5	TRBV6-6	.	TGTGCCAGCAGTTACGCGGGTGGGCTATACCAAGAGACCCAGTACTTC	CASSYAGGLYQETQYF
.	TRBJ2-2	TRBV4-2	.	TGTGCCAGCAGCCAAGTTATTTTCCCCGGGGAGCTGTTTTTT	CASSQVIFPGELFF
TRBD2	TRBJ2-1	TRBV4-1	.	TGCGCCAGCAGCCTAGTAAGCGGGGGGTGGGGTAATGAGCAGTTCTTC	CASSLVSGGWGNEQFF
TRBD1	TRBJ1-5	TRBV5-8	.	TGTGCCAGCAGCGGAGTTTGGGGACAGGGGGCCGATCAGCCCCAGCATTTT	CASSGVWGQGADQPQHF
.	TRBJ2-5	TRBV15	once	TGTGCCACCAGCAGTCCCCAACGCGGGACTTTTCAAGAGACCCAGTACTTC	CATSSPQRGTFQETQYF
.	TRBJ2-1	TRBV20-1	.	TGCAGTGCGGAGGCTCGGGAGCAGTTCTTC	CSAEAREQFF
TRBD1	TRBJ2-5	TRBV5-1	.	TGCGCCAGCAGCTTGGAACCAGGGGGCCTGGAGACCCAGTACTTC	CASSLEPGGLETQYF
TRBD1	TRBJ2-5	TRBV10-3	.	TGTGCCATCAGTGCTTCAGGGGGAGAGACCCAGTACTTC	CAISASGGETQYF
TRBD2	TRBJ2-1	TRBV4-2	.	TGTGCCAGCAGCCCCTCTAGCGGGAGGAAGGACAATGAGCAGTTCTTC	CASSPSSGRKDNEQFF
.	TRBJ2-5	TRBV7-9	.	TGTGCCAGCAACGGTTTACCGGCGGGGACCCAAGAGACCCAGTACTTC	CASNGLPAGTQETQYF
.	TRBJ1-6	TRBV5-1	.	TGCGCCAGCAGCATACAGGGAGATAATTCACCCCTCCACTTT	CASSIQGDNSPLHF
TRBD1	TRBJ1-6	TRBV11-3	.	TGTGCCAGCAGCTTAGAGGGGACAGCCAATTCACCCCTCCACTTT	CASSLEGTANSPLHF
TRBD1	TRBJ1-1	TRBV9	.	TGTGCCAGCAGCGTAGACGATGTGAGGGGGCGGGTAGCTTTCTTT	CASSVDDVRGRVAFF
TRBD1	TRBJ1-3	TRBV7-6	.	TGTGCCAGCAGCCTGAGACAGGGAGTCTCTGGAAACACCATATATTTT	CASSLRQGVSGNTIYF
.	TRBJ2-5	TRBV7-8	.	TGTGCCAGCAGACGTGCCCCCGGAGAGACCCAGTACTTC	CASRRAPGETQYF
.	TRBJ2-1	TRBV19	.	TGTGCCAGTAGTATAGCTCTAACTAGGTTGGCCTACAATGAGCAGTTCTTC	CASSIALTRLAYNEQFF
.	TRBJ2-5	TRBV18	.	TGTGCCAGCTCACCGACTACCCAAGAGACCCAGTACTTC	CASSPTTQETQYF
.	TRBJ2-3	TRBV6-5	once	TGTGCCAGCAGAAAGGCGGCAGGGGTCACAGATACGCAGTATTTT	CASRKAAGVTDTQYF
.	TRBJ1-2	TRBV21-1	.	TGTGCCAGCAGCAAAGAGGGACGGGACATAGGTGGCTACACCTTC	CASSKEGRDIGGYTF